Below are 20 T cell receptor beta chains sequenced from a single sample in a study of T-cell reconstitution after alpha-beta-depleted transplantation in children. Unique molecular identifiers were used to barcode this TCRbeta library. MiXCR, applied by TCRdb to the PCR reads, yields one record per CDR3 protein. The table shows about 260,000 distinct CDR3 sequences, with approximately 8.9% occurring only once. The sample consisted of PBMCs, mostly from graft donor cells, taken 180 days after TCRalphabeta/CD19-depleted stem cell transplant. The receptors come from a male patient younger than 18 who had a stem cell transplant for acute lymphoblastic leukemia, so the T cells may come from the graft donor.

At least ten counts were recorded for this clonotype. This chain joins TRBV2 and TRBJ2-3, with D hard to call. The length of the CDR3 is 12 residues. Germline CDR1 SNHLY, CDR2 FYNNEI. Trimming cost V 6 bases and J 5 bases, with 9 bases left between them. The CDR3 DNA reads as TGTGCCAGCAGCCCCTTTCTAGATACGCAGTATTTT. Encoded protein: CASSPFLDTQYF.

This sequence joins TRBV28 and TRBJ1-2; 7 nucleotides agree with TRBD1. The CDR3 contains 14 residues. The J segment lost 2 bases and the V segment lost 6 bases, leaving 6 bases of the junction unmatched. Germline CDR1 MDHEN, CDR2 SYDVKM. The CDR3 protein is CASSSTGWNYGYTF. CDR3 bases: TGTGCCAGCAGCTCGACAGGGTGGAACTATGGCTACACCTTC.

This clonotype came up many times. DNA of the CDR3: TGTGCCACCAGTGCGCCAGGGGCCCAAGAGACCCAGTACTTC. Protein sequence: CATSAPGAQETQYF. J is TRBJ2-5 and V is TRBV24-1, with a weak D call TRBD1 (6 bases). The CDR3 has 14 amino acids. Germline V gene data show CDR1 as KGHDR and CDR2 as SFDVKD. V gave up 5 bases and J gave up 1 base, with 10 bases separating them.

About this clonotype: A much larger clonotype is one base distant, so this may be a read error. The J gene is TRBJ2-2, the V gene TRBV5-1, with TRBD1 identical over 8 bases. The CDR3 runs 15 residues. Germline values: CDR1 SGHRS, CDR2 YFSETQ. The CDR3 DNA is TGCGCCAGCAGCTTGGGACAGGGGTTGATCGGGGAGCTGATTTTT. Translation: CASSLGQGLIGELIF.

At least ten counts were recorded for this clonotype. The chain recombines TRBV29-1 with TRBJ1-1, with 7 bases identical to TRBD1. Looked up from germline, CDR1 is SQVTM and CDR2 is ANQGSEA. With V trimmed by 2 bases and J by 3 bases, 6 bases remained unmatched. CDR3 length: 14 residues. The CDR3 sequence is CSVERTGRYTEAFF. The CDR3 DNA follows: TGCAGCGTTGAAAGGACAGGACGGTACACTGAAGCTTTCTTT.

This clonotype has a count of ten or more. The chain has TRBV11-3 and TRBJ2-1; weak D call: TRBD1 (6 bases). The CDR3 extends over 14 amino acids. V was cut by 4 bases and J by 6 bases, with 13 bases left in between. Germline CDR1 SGHNT, CDR2 YENEEA. Written as DNA, the CDR3 is TGTGCCAGCAGCTCACCCGGGACATTCAATGAGCAGTTCTTC. It is translated as CASSSPGTFNEQFF.

This clonotype was detected ten times or more. The chain uses TRBV7-9 and TRBJ2-6, with D unclear. Trimming removed 1 base at V and 4 bases at J, with 5 bases between. The CDR3 is made up of 14 amino acids. Germline-derived CDR1 and CDR2 are SEHNR and FQNEAQ (reference sequence). CDR3 sequence (DNA): TGTGCCAGCAGCTTAGGGGCGGGGGCCAACGTCCTGACTTTC. Its translation is CASSLGAGANVLTF.

This clonotype turned up a few times. The chain combines TRBV10-3 with TRBJ2-1, with D possibly called TRBD1 or TRBD2 (5 bases each). This CDR3 spans 13 amino acids. V dropped 1 base and J dropped 16 bases, with 17 bases sitting between them. The germline gives CDR1 ENHRY, CDR2 SYGVKD. The CDR3 loop is CAISEFGAGEGFF. DNA of the CDR3: TGTGCCATCAGTGAGTTCGGGGCGGGCGAGGGTTTCTTC.

In its sample, this clonotype was seen many times. The genes are TRBV11-1 and TRBJ2-7, with 7 bases matching TRBD1. CDR3 length: 14 amino acids. Germline CDR1 SGHAT, CDR2 FQDESV (reference sequence). Trimming took 5 bases from V and 0 from J; bases not matched to a gene: 4. The CDR3 is CASSLNRGSYEQYF. As DNA, the CDR3 is TGTGCCAGCAGCCTAAACAGGGGCTCCTACGAGCAGTACTTC.

The chain links TRBV11-2 to TRBJ1-3; unclear D gene. Looked up from germline, CDR1 is SGHAT and CDR2 is FQNNGV. V gave up 5 bases and J gave up 3 bases, with 11 bases separating them. The CDR3 totals 14 residues. The CDR3 nucleotides are TGTGCCAGCAGCCCTCCCCCGTTTGGAAACACCATATATTTT. Translated: CASSPPPFGNTIYF.

This clonotype was recorded at least ten times. The V and J genes are TRBV10-3 and TRBJ2-3; no clear D gene. The CDR3 runs 13 residues. V was shortened by 3 bases and J by 1 base, with 5 bases between the two germline ends. The germline gives CDR1 ENHRY, CDR2 SYGVKD. CDR3 bases: TGTGCCATCAGTGATACAGGCACAGATACGCAGTATTTT. Translated: CAISDTGTDTQYF.

This clonotype was counted at least ten times. This sequence joins TRBV20-1 and TRBJ2-5; tentatively, D is TRBD1 or TRBD2 (5 bases each). The CDR3 totals 14 residues. The V gene lost 0 bases and the J gene lost 7 bases, with 15 bases spanning the gap. The germline V gene has CDR1 DFQATT and CDR2 SNEGSKA (reference sequence). In DNA form, the CDR3 reads TGCAGTGCTAGAGATCACTCGGGACCAGGGACCCAGTACTTC. Translating it yields CSARDHSGPGTQYF.

This clonotype was observed many times. The chain has TRBV27 and TRBJ1-2; 11 bases fit TRBD1. Germline assignment: CDR1 MNHEY and CDR2 SMNVEV (reference sequence). V gave up 5 bases and J gave up 2 bases; unmatched junction bases: 10. CDR3 length: 17 residues. CDR3 nucleotide sequence: TGTGCCAGCAGTCCTCGGACAGGGGGCGCCTTAAACTATGGCTACACCTTC. Protein: CASSPRTGGALNYGYTF.

This clonotype was seen repeatedly, ten times or more. This chain connects TRBV3-1 to TRBJ2-4; D not certain. Germline CDR1 is LGHDT and CDR2 is YNNKEL (reference sequence). V shed 1 base and J shed 7 bases, with 5 bases lying between them. The CDR3 extends over 12 amino acids. In DNA, the CDR3 is TGTGCCAGCAGCCAAGTTGGGAACATTCAGTACTTC. Translation gives CASSQVGNIQYF.

This clonotype was seen many times. The chain links TRBV5-1 to TRBJ1-4; 9 nucleotides agree with TRBD1. Trimming removed 2 bases from V and 8 bases from J; junction bases left unmatched: 4. From germline, CDR1 is SGHRS and CDR2 YFSETQ. CDR3 length: 14 amino acids. The CDR3 DNA sequence: TGCGCCAGCAGCTTAAGGACAGGGGAGGAAAAACTGTTTTTT. Protein sequence: CASSLRTGEEKLFF.

This clonotype was found many times. The rearrangement uses TRBV5-6 and TRBJ1-3; 8 bases align to TRBD1. From germline, CDR1 is SGHDT and CDR2 YYEEEE. Unmatched junction bases numbered 6, after V lost 3 bases and J lost 4 bases. This CDR3 has 15 amino acids. CDR3 DNA sequence: TGTGCCAGCAGCTCGGGACAGGTTGGAGGAAACACCATATATTTT. Protein: CASSSGQVGGNTIYF.

In its sample, this clonotype was seen many times. This chain connects TRBV27 to TRBJ2-7; D is undetermined. The germline gives CDR1 MNHEY, CDR2 SMNVEV (reference sequence). This CDR3 has 15 amino acids. Trimming removed 2 bases at V and 2 bases at J, with 13 bases between. In nucleotides, the CDR3 is TGTGCCAGCAGTTTAACACAGCTATATGCCTACGAGCAGTACTTC. It yields the protein CASSLTQLYAYEQYF.

This sequence joins TRBV7-2 and TRBJ1-1; perhaps TRBD1 as D (5 bases). Trimming stripped 5 bases from V and 1 base from J, with 17 bases between. CDR1 is SGHTA, CDR2 FQGNSA, per germline. This CDR3 contains 16 residues. CDR3 bases: TGTGCCAGCAGCCATCCTGCGGGGGAGGGGAACACTGAAGCTTTCTTT. Translated: CASSHPAGEGNTEAFF.

This clonotype was observed many times. The chain employs TRBV11-2 and TRBJ2-1; D may be TRBD1 or TRBD2 (5 bases each). The CDR3 totals 15 residues. In germline, CDR1 is SGHAT, CDR2 FQNNGV. V lost 4 bases and J lost 5, with 15 bases in between. This chain's CDR3 is CASSSGTARNNEQFF. The CDR3 DNA is TGTGCCAGCAGCTCCGGGACCGCGAGGAACAATGAGCAGTTCTTC.

This clonotype was seen a handful of times. V usage is TRBV6-1 and J usage is TRBJ1-6; D is unclear. This CDR3 contains 17 residues. CDR1 and CDR2 from the germline V gene are MNHNS and SASEGT. Trimming pared 6 bases from V and 0 bases from J, leaving 15 bases between. CDR3 bases: TGTGCCAGCAGCGTTAGACCGCCGAGCTCCTATAATTCACCCCTCCACTTT. It specifies CASSVRPPSSYNSPLHF.